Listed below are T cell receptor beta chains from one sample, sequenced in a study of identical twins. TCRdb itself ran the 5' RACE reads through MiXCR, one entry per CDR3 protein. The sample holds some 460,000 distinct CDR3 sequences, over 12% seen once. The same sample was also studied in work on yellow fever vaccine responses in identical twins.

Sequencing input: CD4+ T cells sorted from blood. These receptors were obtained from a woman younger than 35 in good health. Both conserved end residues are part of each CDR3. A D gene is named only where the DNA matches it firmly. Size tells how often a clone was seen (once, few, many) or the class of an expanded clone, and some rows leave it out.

TGTGCCAGCAGAAATCCGGGACAGGGGGCGGGTCACAATGAGCAGTTCTTC	CASRNPGQGAGHNEQFF	TRBV5-4	TRBJ2-1	TRBD1	.
TGTGCCAGCAGCTTCGGAATCGCAAGCAATCAGCCCCAGCATTTT	CASSFGIASNQPQHF	TRBV5-6	TRBJ1-5	.	few
TGTGCCAGCAGCCAAGGGGACAGGACGTCCTACGAGCAGTACTTC	CASSQGDRTSYEQYF	TRBV7-8	TRBJ2-7	TRBD1	.
TGTGCCAGCAGTCCAAGGGGAGCGGGGTTCAGCACAGATACGCAGTATTTT	CASSPRGAGFSTDTQYF	TRBV7-2	TRBJ2-3	TRBD2	few
TGTGCCAGCAGTTTGACAGGGGTAACTCGAGAGACCCAGTACTTC	CASSLTGVTRETQYF	TRBV27	TRBJ2-5	TRBD1	.
TGCAGTGCTACCTCCAATAGCGGTAGCACAGATACGCAGTATTTT	CSATSNSGSTDTQYF	TRBV20-1	TRBJ2-3	.	.
TGTGCCATCAGTGAGAAGGGGGGGGCGACCCAGTACTTC	CAISEKGGATQYF	TRBV10-3	TRBJ2-5	.	few
TGTGCCAGCAGTGCGGGACCTATGAGGAATTCACCCCTCCACTTT	CASSAGPMRNSPLHF	TRBV25-1	TRBJ1-6	.	.
TGTGCCAGCAGTTTATCCCACGGCACAGATACGCAGTATTTT	CASSLSHGTDTQYF	TRBV27	TRBJ2-3	.	.
TGTGCCATCAGTGTAGGGCGCGAGCAGTACTTC	CAISVGREQYF	TRBV10-3	TRBJ2-7	.	few
TGTGCCAGCAGTTTGGCCCCTAACTACGAGCAGTACTTC	CASSLAPNYEQYF	TRBV27	TRBJ2-7	.	few
TGTGCCAGCAGCACCGGGCCGATCAATGAGCAGTTCTTC	CASSTGPINEQFF	TRBV6-1	TRBJ2-1	.	few
TGTGCCATCTCGAGGGGAAACACCGGGGAGCTGTTTTTT	CAISRGNTGELFF	TRBV3-1	TRBJ2-2	.	once
TGCGCCAGCAGAAACCCAGACAGGGACCCCACCTACGAGCAGTACTTC	CASRNPDRDPTYEQYF	TRBV5-1	TRBJ2-7	TRBD1	.
TGTGCCAGCAGCTTACACCAGGGCGGCTACACCTTC	CASSLHQGGYTF	TRBV7-9	TRBJ1-2	.	few
TGTGCCAGCAGCTTAGGGTCGAGGGGACGCGGGTCCTACAATGAGCAGTTCTTC	CASSLGSRGRGSYNEQFF	TRBV11-1	TRBJ2-1	.	.
TGTGCCAGCAGCCCCGTGCTAGCAGACACAGATACGCAGTATTTT	CASSPVLADTDTQYF	TRBV7-9	TRBJ2-3	.	few
TGTGCCAGCAGCTTATCGGTGACAGGGGGTAACTATGGCTACACCTTC	CASSLSVTGGNYGYTF	TRBV7-2	TRBJ1-2	TRBD1	few
TGTGCCAGCAGTGAAGCAAGCCGGGGGGGCTCCTATAATTCACCCCTCCACTTT	CASSEASRGGSYNSPLHF	TRBV6-1	TRBJ1-6	.	.
TGTGCCAGCAGTTACCTGGGGGGGGGCAACTATGGCTACACCTTC	CASSYLGGGNYGYTF	TRBV6-5	TRBJ1-2	.	few
TGCAGTGCTAGGCCCGACGGGGGGGCGCGTGAGCAGTACTTC	CSARPDGGAREQYF	TRBV20-1	TRBJ2-7	TRBD2	.
TGCAGTGCTAGAGATGGGGGAGGACAGGGGGCTCGCTACGAGCAGTACTTC	CSARDGGGQGARYEQYF	TRBV20-1	TRBJ2-7	TRBD1	.
TGTGCCAGCAGCCCTCAGCGGTCCAAAAACATTCAGTACTTC	CASSPQRSKNIQYF	TRBV7-2	TRBJ2-4	.	.
TGTGCCAGCAGCCTGCCGGGACTAGCGGGAGGGCCCCGTGACGAGCAGTACTTC	CASSLPGLAGGPRDEQYF	TRBV5-4	TRBJ2-7	TRBD2	.